The 26 T cell receptor beta chains reported below all come from one sample, sequenced in a study of circulating and synovial CD4+ cells in juvenile arthritis. Profiled with immunoSEQ multiplex PCR; TCRdb holds only in-frame clones, not every one. The sample lists 39,000 or so clones, about 94% occurring once. The sequencing input was CD4+ T cells from blood. Receptors were obtained from a human donor with juvenile idiopathic arthritis.

The chain uses TRBV19 and TRBJ1-1; 7 bases are shared with TRBD1. There are 15 residues in the CDR3. Germline CDR1 is LNHDA and CDR2 is SQIVND (reference sequence). V was clipped by 6 bases and J by 0 bases; unmatched bases: 7. Here the CDR3 DNA reads TGTGCCAGTAGCCTGACAGGGCTTGTGAACACTGAAGCTTTCTTT. Amino acid sequence: CASSLTGLVNTEAFF.

This clone was observed a single time. The junction shows a germline mismatch at one end, possibly a read error. V gene TRBV20-1 combines with J gene TRBJ2-7; 8 nucleotides agree with TRBD1. This CDR3 comprises 8 residues. CDR1 is DFQATT and CDR2 is SNEGSKA in the germline V gene (reference sequence). The CDR3 is CSPTGAHF. CDR3 DNA sequence: TGCAGTCCGACAGGGGCACACTTC.

The chain couples TRBV5-8 to TRBJ2-3; possible D gene TRBD1, 6 bases. Germline-derived CDR1 and CDR2 are SGHTS and YDEGEE. V lost 4 bases to trimming and J lost 8 bases, with 17 bases between them. This CDR3 comprises 14 residues. Written as DNA, the CDR3 is TGTGCCAGCAGCACCTGGACAGCCCAGGGTACGCAGTATTTT. Translated: CASSTWTAQGTQYF.

The V gene is TRBV7-6, the J gene TRBJ1-1; D is perhaps TRBD1 (6 bases). Trimming shortened V by 1 base and J by 4 bases, and 13 bases separated the two germline ends. Germline V CDR1 and CDR2: SGHVS, FNYEAQ. This CDR3 region has 15 residues. CDR3 nucleotide sequence: TGTGCCAGCAGCTTAGGTTCGGGAGGGGGCACTGAAGCTTTCTTT. Amino acid sequence: CASSLGSGGGTEAFF.

This clone was detected only once. V and J are TRBV14 and TRBJ2-5, with unresolved D. This CDR3 is built from 15 residues. The germline V and J ends were trimmed by 4 bases and 4 bases, with 16 bases remaining between them. Germline V gene sequence: CDR1 SGHDN, CDR2 FVKESK. CDR3 DNA sequence: TGTGCCAGCAGCCCCGGTATCCCGCGAGGAGAGACCCAGTACTTC. Translation gives CASSPGIPRGETQYF. Using reference TRBV14 and TRBJ2-5 for the parts outside the CDR3, the full variable domain is EAGVTQFPSHSVIEKGQTVTLRCDPISGHDNLYWYRRVMGKEIKFLLHFVKESKQDESGMPNNRFLAERTGGTYSTLKVQPAELEDSGVYFCASSPGIPRGETQYFGPGTRLLVL.

In its sample, this clone was seen once. This chain uses TRBV5-5 with TRBJ2-7; 8 nucleotides match TRBD1. The CDR3 is made up of 15 amino acids. Per the germline V gene, CDR1 is SGHKS and CDR2 is YYEKEE (reference sequence). The ends lost 2 bases at V and 5 bases at J; junction bases unmatched: 9. The CDR3 here is CASSFLDRVAHEQYF. Here the CDR3 DNA reads TGTGCCAGCAGCTTTCTGGACAGGGTGGCTCACGAGCAGTACTTC.

The chain recombines TRBV29-1 with TRBJ2-6; D gene uncertain. The germline gives CDR1 SQVTM, CDR2 ANQGSEA. The CDR3 covers 13 residues. V lost 5 bases, J lost 0 bases, and 5 bases lay in between. The CDR3 spells CSVWASGANVLTF. CDR3 nucleotide sequence: TGCAGCGTTTGGGCCTCTGGGGCCAACGTCCTGACTTTC.

V usage is TRBV5-1 and J usage is TRBJ1-2; D is possibly TRBD1 (5 bases). Germline V gene lookup returns CDR1 SGHRS and CDR2 YFSETQ. Trimming stripped 3 bases from V and 7 bases from J, with 13 bases between. The CDR3 is 13 amino acids. CDR3 DNA sequence: TGCGCCAGCAGCTCGCGGGGGGACCGTGGCTACACCTTC. Amino acid sequence: CASSSRGDRGYTF.

The CDR3: CASSHGGKGSYEQYF. In nucleotides, the CDR3 is TGTGCCAGCAGCCACGGAGGGAAGGGGTCCTACGAGCAGTACTTC. The genes are TRBV4-2 and TRBJ2-7, with a weak D call TRBD2 (6 bases). The CDR3 length is 15 residues. CDR1 LGHNA and CDR2 YNFKEQ come from the germline V gene. The V end lost 3 bases, the J end lost 1 base, and 13 bases lay between the germline ends.

The CDR3 reads CASSTGTGASYEQYF. CDR3 coding DNA: TGTGCCAGTAGTACCGGGACAGGAGCCTCCTACGAGCAGTACTTC. The chain employs TRBV19 and TRBJ2-7; 8 positions match TRBD1. Germline CDR1 and CDR2: LNHDA and SQIVND (reference sequence). The CDR3 is 15 amino acids. Trimming removed 4 bases from V and 0 bases from J; junction bases left unmatched: 5.

This clone was seen just once. The chain is built from TRBV9 and TRBJ2-3, with TRBD2 matching 12 bases. Germline V CDR1 and CDR2: SGDLS, YYNGEE. This CDR3 contains 18 residues. Losses at the gene ends were 4 bases for V and 5 bases for J; bases not matched to a gene: 14. The CDR3 loop is CASSMRLAGANALDTQYF. In DNA, the CDR3 is TGTGCCAGCAGCATGCGACTAGCGGGGGCGAACGCATTAGATACGCAGTATTTT.

This clone was found once. V and J are TRBV2 and TRBJ1-1; D might be TRBD1 (6 bases). The CDR3 has 11 amino acids. Trimming cost V 6 bases and J 11 bases, with 13 bases left between them. In germline, CDR1 is SNHLY, CDR2 FYNNEI. The CDR3 loop reads CASRLWTDAFF. Here the CDR3 DNA reads TGTGCCAGCAGATTGTGGACAGATGCTTTCTTT. The full variable domain, its missing parts supplied by reference TRBV2 and TRBJ1-1, is EPEVTQTPSHQVTQMGQEVILRCVPISNHLYFYWYRQILGQKVEFLVSFYNNEISEKSEIFDDQFSVERPDGSNFTLKIRSTKLEDSAMYFCASRLWTDAFFGQGTRLTVV.

The rearrangement uses TRBV11-2 and TRBJ2-5, with 8 bases fitting TRBD1. Germline values: CDR1 SGHAT, CDR2 FQNNGV. After removal of 4 bases from V and 1 base from J, the junction contained 8 bases not matched to a gene. CDR3 length: 16 amino acids. The CDR3 DNA follows: TGTGCCAGCAGCTCCCGAATAACAGGGGGCCAAGAGACCCAGTACTTC. Residues: CASSSRITGGQETQYF.

This chain uses TRBV7-9 with TRBJ2-7; D is unresolved. Germline V gives CDR1 SEHNR, CDR2 FQNEAQ (reference sequence). V was shortened by 2 bases and J by 4 bases, with 12 bases between the two germline ends. This CDR3 comprises 14 residues. CDR3 in amino acids: CASSLSAALYEQYF. The CDR3 bases are TGTGCCAGCAGCTTAAGTGCGGCCCTGTACGAGCAGTACTTC. Based on the CDR3 plus reference TRBV7-9 and TRBJ2-7, the full variable domain is DTGVSQNPRHKITKRGQNVTFRCDPISEHNRLYWYRQTLGQGPEFLTYFQNEAQLEKSRLLSDRFSAERPKGSFSTLEIQRTEQGDSAMYLCASSLSAALYEQYFGPGTRLTVT.

This chain uses TRBV7-2 with TRBJ2-7; 10 nucleotides align to TRBD1. Per germline, CDR1 SGHTA and CDR2 FQGNSA. CDR3 length: 14 amino acids. Trimming removed 5 bases from V and 3 bases from J; junction bases left unmatched: 4. CDR3 residues: CASSLRTGGYEQYF. CDR3 bases: TGTGCCAGCAGCCTACGGACAGGGGGCTACGAGCAGTACTTC. Filled out from reference TRBV7-2 and TRBJ2-7, the complete variable domain reads GAGVSQSPSNKVTEKGKDVELRCDPISGHTALYWYRQSLGQGLEFLIYFQGNSAPDKSGLPSDRFSAERTGGSVSTLTIQRTQQEDSAVYLCASSLRTGGYEQYFGPGTRLTVT.

With regard to this clone: One end of the junction is discordant with germline, which a read error may explain. The same CDR3 arises from other DNA sequences in this sample as well. V gene TRBV10-3 combines with J gene TRBJ1-6; TRBD1 matches at 8 bases. Per the germline V gene, CDR1 is ENHRY and CDR2 is SYGVKD. The CDR3 runs 14 residues. The CDR3 DNA reads TGTGCCATCAGGACGACAGGGGAAAATTCCCCCCTCCACTTT. It yields the protein CAIRTTGENSPLHF.

CDR3 sequence (DNA): TGTGCCAGCAGCTTGGCTCCTCCCACGAGCCGAGAGACCCAGTACTTC. Translation gives CASSLAPPTSRETQYF. The chain combines TRBV5-4 with TRBJ2-5; D not certain. The CDR3 covers 16 residues. Between the trimmed V and J ends, which lost 0 bases and 4 bases, there was a span of 16 bases. Germline values: CDR1 SGHNT, CDR2 YYREEE (reference sequence).

The chain recombines TRBV5-6 with TRBJ2-2; 9 bases agree with TRBD1. Germline V gene data show CDR1 as SGHDT and CDR2 as YYEEEE. This CDR3 has 16 amino acids. The V segment lost 2 bases and the J segment 3 bases; nucleotides outside the gene matches: 5. The CDR3 bases are TGTGCCAGCAGCTTCCTGGGACAGGGTGACACCGGGGAGCTGTTTTTT. Residues: CASSFLGQGDTGELFF.

This sequence joins TRBV2 and TRBJ1-2, with 7 bases identical to TRBD1. Germline-derived CDR1 and CDR2 are SNHLY and FYNNEI. Trimming removed 3 bases from V and 6 bases from J; junction bases left unmatched: 7. CDR3 length: 14 amino acids. The CDR3 DNA reads TGTGCCAGCAGTGAGGGAGTGACAGGGAATGGCTACACCTTC. It codes for CASSEGVTGNGYTF.

The sample holds one count of this clone. The rearrangement uses TRBV7-2 and TRBJ1-4, with a weak D call TRBD1 (6 bases). Germline V gene lookup returns CDR1 SGHTA and CDR2 FQGNSA. The germline V and J ends were trimmed by 3 bases and 4 bases, with 12 bases remaining between them. The CDR3 totals 15 residues. The CDR3 bases are TGTGCCAGCAGCTTCTCAGGGGCCTTTAATGAAAAACTGTTTTTT. It is translated as CASSFSGAFNEKLFF. The variable domain in full, completed from reference TRBV7-2 and TRBJ1-4, reads GAGVSQSPSNKVTEKGKDVELRCDPISGHTALYWYRQSLGQGLEFLIYFQGNSAPDKSGLPSDRFSAERTGGSVSTLTIQRTQQEDSAVYLCASSFSGAFNEKLFFGSGTQLSVL.

V usage is TRBV10-1 and J usage is TRBJ2-7; 7 nucleotides agree with TRBD1. The CDR3 consists of 14 residues. Per germline, CDR1 WNHNN and CDR2 SYGVQD (reference sequence). The J segment lost 3 bases and the V segment lost 5 bases, leaving 7 bases of the junction unmatched. CDR3 DNA: TGCGCCAGCAGTAGACAGGGAAACGACTACGAGCAGTACTTC. This sequence encodes CASSRQGNDYEQYF.

V usage is TRBV7-2 and J usage is TRBJ2-7, with TRBD1 matching 11 bases. The CDR3 runs 17 residues. Trimming removed 0 bases from V and 5 bases from J; junction bases left unmatched: 9. Germline-derived CDR1 and CDR2 are SGHTA and FQGNSA. CDR3 nucleotide sequence: TGTGCCAGCAGCTTAGCGAGAGGGACAGGGGGGAGGAACGAGCAGTACTTC. It encodes CASSLARGTGGRNEQYF.

This chain joins TRBV6-1 and TRBJ2-3; 8 nucleotides line up with TRBD1. The CDR3 loop spans 14 amino acids. CDR1 is MNHNS, CDR2 SASEGT, per germline. The junction had 5 bases not matched to a gene; V was cut back by 5 bases and J by 4 bases. The CDR3 loop is CASSSQGAADTQYF. The DNA of the CDR3 is TGTGCCAGCAGTTCCCAGGGGGCAGCAGATACGCAGTATTTT.

The chain recombines TRBV5-3 with TRBJ2-7; D possibly corresponds to TRBD1 (5 bases). TRBV5-3 is sorted into the ORF group, with uncertain function. CDR3 length equals 14 residues. V lost 7 bases, J lost 4 bases, and 18 bases lay in between. The CDR3 DNA is TGTGCCAGAGACTGGACATGGCCCCCGTACGAGCAGTACTTC. It encodes CARDWTWPPYEQYF.

V and J are TRBV7-2 and TRBJ1-3; D perhaps matches TRBD1 (5 bases). From germline, CDR1 is SGHTA and CDR2 FQGNSA. Trimming stripped 0 bases from V and 2 bases from J, with 14 bases between. This CDR3 comprises 17 residues. CDR3 loop: CASSLAGPTITGNTIYF. The CDR3 region has the DNA TGTGCCAGCAGCTTAGCGGGGCCGACCATAACTGGAAACACCATATATTTT.

The chain uses TRBV5-4 and TRBJ2-7, with D perhaps matching TRBD1 (6 bases). The V gene's germline CDR1 is SGHNT and CDR2 YYREEE (reference sequence). V was cut by 3 bases and J by 2 bases, with 15 bases left in between. The CDR3 extends over 15 amino acids. For the CDR3, the DNA is TGTGCCAGCAGCTCCCCCGACAGGTTTGCCTACGAGCAGTACTTC. Its translation: CASSSPDRFAYEQYF. The full variable domain, its missing parts supplied by reference TRBV5-4 and TRBJ2-7, is ETGVTQSPTHLIKTRGQQVTLRCSSQSGHNTVSWYQQALGQGPQFIFQYYREEENGRGNFPPRFSGLQFPNYSSELNVNALELDDSALYLCASSSPDRFAYEQYFGPGTRLTVT.